This T cell receptor (beta chain) is from a study of regulatory T cells in long-lasting Graves disease. For TCR beta, libraries came from iRepertoire HTBI primers and Arm-PCR of CDR3 regions. TCRdb passed the multiplex PCR reads through MiXCR, listing each CDR3 protein once. The repertoire consists of about 420,000 distinct CDR3 sequences, with 16% occurring once and the leading ten covering about 25%. The time point here: newly diagnosed GD, antithyroid drugs for less than 3 months. TCR sequences were obtained from RNA taken from PBMCs. This clonotype was counted many times. The CDR3 runs to 12 residues. The V gene's germline CDR1 is SGHAT and CDR2 FQNNGV. The V end was cut by 3 bases, the J end by 10 bases, with 12 bases between. The sample also formed part of further work on T cells in Graves' hyperthyroidism and ophthalmopathy.

The chain combines TRBV11-2 with TRBJ1-2; D not resolved. The receptor was isolated from a woman younger than 35 with Graves disease. Sequencing used peripheral blood mononuclear cells (PBMCs), obtained at new diagnosis, from a patient treated with antithyroid drugs. In nucleotides, the CDR3 is TGTGCCAGCAGCTTCAAACAGCAGTACTACACCTTC. Its translation: CASSFKQQYYTF. Using reference TRBV11-2 and TRBJ1-2 for the parts outside the CDR3, the full variable domain is EAGVAQSPRYKIIEKRQSVAFWCNPISGHATLYWYQQILGQGPKLLIQFQNNGVVDDSQLPKDRFSAERLKGVDSTLKIQPAKLEDSAVYLCASSFKQQYYTFGSGTRLTVV.